What follows describes a single T cell receptor (beta chain). What it binds is not known. The repertoire was sequenced with immunoSEQ multiplex PCR; TCRdb's copy has only in-frame clones and lacks some. The sample carries 50,000 to 65,000 clones, roughly four fifths recorded once. This sample is part of a study of a mutant IDH1 vaccine in newly diagnosed glioma. Turning to the study itself: Patients in the study were vaccinated eight times, receiving shots in weeks 1, 3, 5, 7, 11, 15, 19 and 23. Most patients had received both radiotherapy and temozolomide, the prior options being radiotherapy, temozolomide, or both.

The time point was: week 5, during vaccination. A 20-mer mutant IDH1 peptide at 300 ug was injected subcutaneously with topical imiquimod. Newly diagnosed WHO grade 3 or 4 IDH1-mutant, ATRX-lost astrocytomas were identified in the donors. The germline V gene has CDR1 SGHRS and CDR2 YFSETQ. Trimming shortened V by 4 bases and J by 1 base, and 13 bases separated the two germline ends. The CDR3 loop spans 15 amino acids. Overall study results and limits: A vaccine-induced immune response developed in roughly 93% of the patients.

This material consisted of PBMCs, taken from a glioma patient whose treatment included an IDH1 peptide vaccine. The receptor comes from a man aged 25-40 years with glioma. This chain links TRBV5-1 with TRBJ2-3; D is unclear. The CDR3 DNA reads TGCGCCAGCAGCCCGAGGTTATGGGGCACAGATACGCAGTATTTT. Translated, it gives CASSPRLWGTDTQYF. The full variable domain, with the rest looked up from reference TRBV5-1 and TRBJ2-3, is KAGVTQTPRYLIKTRGQQVTLSCSPISGHRSVSWYQQTPGQGLQFLFEYFSETQRNKGNFPGRFSGRQFSNSRSEMNVSTLELGDSALYLCASSPRLWGTDTQYFGPGTRLTVL.